Below, 30 T cell receptor beta chains from the same sample are listed, as sequenced in a study of T-cell memory formation after mild COVID-19 (dated by TCRdb to about 2021). Library generation was performed with 5' RACE. Sequencing relied on an Illumina NovaSeq 6000. TCRdb applied fastp at Q25 and MiXCR to the public reads, then kept only in-frame beta chains. Every CDR3 protein is listed once, alongside the most common genes and DNA of its rows. For this sample the table gives about 310,000 distinct CDR3 sequences, of which approximately 19% were detected only once. The leading ten clones occupy around a fifth of the sample. The sample taken for sequencing was PBMCs or a T cell subset sorted from them (not recorded which). Receptors originate from a man younger than 30 who had mild COVID-19 (a few samples of this study predate the infection). The sample titles of this study are shuffled in the database, so cell type and time point are left out; the donor was told from shared clones.

The CDR3 is CASSQARPRTGELFF. The CDR3 DNA reads as TGCGCCAGCAGCCAAGCCCGGCCGAGAACCGGGGAGCTGTTTTTT. The chain recombines TRBV4-3 with TRBJ2-2, with D hard to call. The V end was cut by 1 base, the J end by 5 bases, with 11 bases between. Germline lookup yields CDR1 LGHNA and CDR2 YSLEER. The CDR3 sequence is 15 residues long.

The table lists this clonotype with a few counts. This rearrangement joins TRBV7-9 to TRBJ1-4; TRBD1 is a possible D gene (6 bases). Looked up from germline, CDR1 is SEHNR and CDR2 is FQNEAQ (reference sequence). This CDR3 comprises 12 residues. Trimming shortened V by 5 bases and J by 8 bases, and 9 bases separated the two germline ends. The CDR3 reads CASSADSEKLFF. CDR3 coding DNA: TGTGCCAGCAGCGCGGACAGCGAAAAACTGTTTTTT.

The chain carries TRBV5-1 and TRBJ2-1, with 9 bases lining up with TRBD2. CDR3 size: 15 residues. Germline V lookup: CDR1 SGHRS, CDR2 YFSETQ. Trimming removed 4 bases from V and 8 bases from J; junction bases left unmatched: 10. For the CDR3, the DNA is TGCGCCAGCAGCCCCCTAAGCGGGGGGCGGGATGAGCAGTTCTTC. Its protein is CASSPLSGGRDEQFF. Based on the CDR3 plus reference TRBV5-1 and TRBJ2-1, the full variable domain is KAGVTQTPRYLIKTRGQQVTLSCSPISGHRSVSWYQQTPGQGLQFLFEYFSETQRNKGNFPGRFSGRQFSNSRSEMNVSTLELGDSALYLCASSPLSGGRDEQFFGPGTRLTVL.

V is TRBV18 and J is TRBJ2-7; maybe TRBD2 (6 bases). The V and J ends lost 2 bases and 6 bases respectively, with 14 bases between them. CDR3 length equals 14 residues. Germline V CDR1 and CDR2: KGHSH, LQKENI. Here the CDR3 DNA reads TGTGCCAGCTCACCAGTCGGCGGGGTCAGCGAGCAGTACTTC. The encoded protein is CASSPVGGVSEQYF.

This chain joins TRBV4-3 and TRBJ2-1; D gene ambiguous. CDR1 and CDR2 (germline): LGHNA, YSLEER. V dropped 0 bases and J dropped 9 bases, with 9 bases sitting between them. The CDR3 is 13 residues long. Here the CDR3 DNA reads TGCGCCAGCAGCCAAGACTCAAGGGCTGAGCAGTTCTTC. Its translation: CASSQDSRAEQFF.

The V and J genes are TRBV4-2 and TRBJ2-1, with 10 bases that match TRBD1. V gave up 0 bases and J gave up 14 bases; unmatched junction bases: 7. The CDR3 covers 14 residues. Germline lookup yields CDR1 LGHNA and CDR2 YNFKEQ. CDR3 sequence (DNA): TGTGCCAGCAGCCAAGAAGGGGGACAGGGGACAAAGTTCTTC. It codes for CASSQEGGQGTKFF.

The rearrangement links TRBV12-3 or TRBV12-4 to TRBJ1-2; D gene unclear. The CDR3 spans 11 residues. Trimming took off 6 bases at V and 8 bases at J, with 10 bases between the two ends. The CDR3, as DNA: TGTGCCAGCAGGTCCAATAGGGGCTACACCTTC. This codes for CASRSNRGYTF.

The chain recombines TRBV7-2 with TRBJ2-7, with a tentative D call TRBD1 (6 bases). This CDR3 has 13 residues. Germline loops: CDR1 SGHTA, CDR2 FQGNSA. V shed 4 bases and J shed 3 bases, with 10 bases lying between them. CDR3 amino acids: CASSSRQVYEQYF. CDR3 DNA: TGTGCCAGCAGCTCCCGACAGGTCTACGAGCAGTACTTC. Full variable domain (missing parts from reference TRBV7-2 and TRBJ2-7): GAGVSQSPSNKVTEKGKDVELRCDPISGHTALYWYRQSLGQGLEFLIYFQGNSAPDKSGLPSDRFSAERTGGSVSTLTIQRTQQEDSAVYLCASSSRQVYEQYFGPGTRLTVT.

This sequence joins TRBV6-5 and TRBJ1-4; D is unresolved. The CDR3 consists of 14 residues. V gave up 0 bases and J gave up 6 bases, with 8 bases separating them. Germline CDR1 and CDR2: MNHEY and SVGAGI. The CDR3 region has the DNA TGTGCCAGCAGTTACTCAGGAGGTTATGAAAAACTGTTTTTT. It yields the protein CASSYSGGYEKLFF.

In this sample, this clonotype turned up a few times. The V gene is TRBV7-2, the J gene TRBJ2-5; 7 bases are shared with TRBD2. Unmatched junction bases numbered 8, after V lost 5 bases and J lost 2 bases. CDR3 length: 15 amino acids. Germline loops: CDR1 SGHTA, CDR2 FQGNSA. CDR3 amino acids: CASSPWTRPQETQYF. Written as DNA, the CDR3 is TGTGCCAGCAGCCCTTGGACTAGACCTCAAGAGACCCAGTACTTC.

The chain combines TRBV7-9 with TRBJ2-7, with D unclear. The germline CDR1 and CDR2 sequences are SEHNR and FQNEAQ (reference sequence). Trimming removed 5 bases from V and 0 bases from J, with 17 bases in between. The length of the CDR3 is 16 residues. DNA for the CDR3: TGTGCCAGCAGCCCCGGGCCCTTCGAGCGCTCCTACGAGCAGTACGTC. Its translation: CASSPGPFERSYEQYV.

V gene TRBV4-3 combines with J gene TRBJ1-4; D gene unclear. Germline assignment: CDR1 LGHNA and CDR2 YSLEER. V was pared by 2 bases and J by 10 bases, with 14 bases between. The length of the CDR3 is 14 residues. The CDR3 sequence: CASSQSDGQRKLFF. Written as DNA, the CDR3 is TGCGCCAGCAGCCAATCGGACGGGCAGCGAAAACTGTTTTTT.

V usage is TRBV6-2 or TRBV6-3 and J usage is TRBJ2-3; perhaps D is TRBD1 or TRBD2 (5 bases each). CDR3 length: 13 residues. V gave up 0 bases and J gave up 5 bases, with 6 bases separating them. Per germline, CDR1 MNHEY and CDR2 SVGEGT. DNA of the CDR3: TGTGCCAGCAGTTACTCGGGGGTAGATACGCAGTATTTT. Its protein is CASSYSGVDTQYF.

This chain joins TRBV4-2 and TRBJ2-7, with 8 nucleotides matching TRBD2. The V and J ends lost 1 base and 6 bases, in that order; junction bases with no gene match: 8. CDR3 length: 15 amino acids. CDR1 and CDR2 from the germline V gene are LGHNA and YNFKEQ. CDR3 in DNA: TGTGCCAGCAGCCAAGTTCGCGGGGGGATCTCCGAGCAGTACTTC. Amino acid sequence: CASSQVRGGISEQYF.

In its sample, this clonotype was seen a few times. The CDR3 DNA reads as TGTGCCAGCAGCCAATACGGACAGAACACTGAAGCTTTCTTT. It specifies CASSQYGQNTEAFF. V is TRBV4-2 and J is TRBJ1-1; possible D gene TRBD1, 5 bases. Trimming took 2 bases from V and 1 from J, leaving 8 bases between them. Germline V gene data show CDR1 as LGHNA and CDR2 as YNFKEQ. The CDR3 is 14 amino acids.

CDR3 bases: TGCAGTGCCCACCCGGCGACTAGCACAGATACGCAGTATTTT. Translation gives CSAHPATSTDTQYF. The chain has TRBV20-1 and TRBJ2-3, with D unclear. Germline CDR1 and CDR2: DFQATT and SNEGSKA (reference sequence). V was cut by 6 bases and J by 0 bases, with 13 bases left in between. The CDR3 is 14 residues long.

This clonotype was seen more than once but under ten times. V usage is TRBV6-2 or TRBV6-3 and J usage is TRBJ2-1; D call uncertain. Per germline, CDR1 MNHEY and CDR2 SVGEGT. Trimming took off 4 bases at V and 9 bases at J, with 16 bases between the two ends. The CDR3 length is 14 residues. In nucleotides, the CDR3 is TGTGCCAGCAGTTCACACATGGGGTTCGGTGAGCAGTTCTTC. Translating gives CASSSHMGFGEQFF.

This clonotype has only a few counts. V gene TRBV10-3 combines with J gene TRBJ1-5; D ambiguous. The V end lost 8 bases, the J end lost 1 base, and 12 bases lay between the germline ends. Germline lookup yields CDR1 ENHRY and CDR2 SYGVKD. There are 14 residues in the CDR3. The CDR3 region has the DNA TGTGCCATCGGACCAGACGGGAGCAATCAGCCCCAGCATTTT. Its translation is CAIGPDGSNQPQHF.

The chain joins TRBV10-3 to TRBJ1-5; TRBD1 agrees at 7 bases. The CDR3 runs 16 residues. V lost 0 bases to trimming and J lost 3 bases; unmatched junction nucleotides: 5. The germline CDR1 and CDR2 sequences are ENHRY and SYGVKD. The CDR3, as DNA: TGTGCCATCAGTGAGTCGACAGGGTCGGACAATCAGCCCCAGCATTTT. Translation: CAISESTGSDNQPQHF.

This clonotype showed up just a few times. V is TRBV9 and J is TRBJ2-7, with D unresolved. The CDR3 has 15 residues. Germline V gene sequence: CDR1 SGDLS, CDR2 YYNGEE. The V and J ends lost 0 bases and 3 bases respectively, with 13 bases between them. CDR3 bases: TGTGCCAGCAGCGTAGCTGGGGAAGGGTACTACGAGCAGTACTTC. Amino acid sequence: CASSVAGEGYYEQYF. Full variable domain (remainder filled in from reference TRBV9 and TRBJ2-7): DSGVTQTPKHLITATGQRVTLRCSPRSGDLSVYWYQQSLDQGLQFLIQYYNGEERAKGNILERFSAQQFPDLHSELNLSSLELGDSALYFCASSVAGEGYYEQYFGPGTRLTVT.

The genes are TRBV28 and TRBJ2-5; D uncertain. The CDR3 runs 13 residues. Trimming removed 5 bases at V and 5 bases at J, with 12 bases between. Germline V gene lookup returns CDR1 MDHEN and CDR2 SYDVKM. The CDR3 reads CASSLRPEETQYF. The CDR3 nucleotides read TGTGCCAGCAGTCTTAGGCCGGAGGAGACCCAGTACTTC.

CDR3 protein: CASSVGPQQFF. DNA for the CDR3: TGCGCCAGCAGTGTTGGCCCTCAGCAGTTCTTC. The chain uses TRBV10-1 and TRBJ2-1; D remains ambiguous. This CDR3 comprises 11 residues. Per the germline V gene, CDR1 is WNHNN and CDR2 is SYGVQD (reference sequence). Trimming removed 4 bases from V and 11 bases from J, with 9 bases in between.

The V call is TRBV27, the J call TRBJ2-7; 7 nucleotides align to TRBD2. Per germline, CDR1 MNHEY and CDR2 SMNVEV (reference sequence). The CDR3 runs to 15 residues. Trimming cost V 5 bases and J 6 bases; bases outside gene matches: 13. CDR3 protein: CASSTPPGRVAEQYF. The CDR3 nucleotides are TGTGCCAGCAGTACCCCCCCAGGGAGGGTCGCCGAGCAGTACTTC.

The genes are TRBV7-3 and TRBJ1-1, with D perhaps TRBD1 (5 bases). Germline CDR1 and CDR2: SGHTA and FQGTGA. The V and J ends lost 1 base and 2 bases respectively, with 11 bases between them. This CDR3 has 15 amino acids. The CDR3 region is CASSLMPGLNTEAFF. CDR3 coding DNA: TGTGCCAGCAGCTTAATGCCAGGGCTAAACACTGAAGCTTTCTTT.

This clonotype was found a few times. This rearrangement joins TRBV7-2 to TRBJ2-7, with D unresolved. The CDR3 spans 13 residues. V lost 7 bases and J lost 0, with 10 bases in between. The germline gives CDR1 SGHTA, CDR2 FQGNSA. CDR3 nucleotides: TGTGCCAGCACCCGTCGGAGCTCCTACGAGCAGTACTTC. This translates into CASTRRSSYEQYF.

This clonotype was observed a few times. The chain couples TRBV6-5 to TRBJ2-3, with a tentative D call TRBD1 (6 bases). Trimming pared 7 bases from V and 6 bases from J, leaving 11 bases between. The CDR3 has 12 amino acids. Germline loops: CDR1 MNHEY, CDR2 SVGAGI. CDR3 sequence: CASTNRADTQYF. Here the CDR3 DNA reads TGTGCCAGCACAAACAGGGCGGATACGCAGTATTTT.

This clonotype was observed at least ten times. The CDR3, as DNA: TGCGCCAGCAGCTTCTCGCAGGGCGGCGGGGAGCTGTTTTTT. Translation gives CASSFSQGGGELFF. The chain combines TRBV5-1 with TRBJ2-2; D may be TRBD1 (5 bases). This CDR3 is 14 amino acids long. Per the germline V gene, CDR1 is SGHRS and CDR2 is YFSETQ. Trimming took off 2 bases at V and 7 bases at J, with 12 bases between the two ends.

J is TRBJ1-2 and V is TRBV4-2; a weak D match, TRBD1 (6 bases). CDR3 size: 14 residues. In germline, CDR1 is LGHNA, CDR2 YNFKEQ. V dropped 7 bases and J dropped 6 bases, with 18 bases sitting between them. In DNA, the CDR3 is TGTGCCAGCACTTACAATAGGGGGGCTAATGGCTACACCTTC. It translates to CASTYNRGANGYTF.

Worth noting for this clonotype: A much more abundant neighbour one base away suggests this may be a read error. The chain recombines TRBV7-9 with TRBJ2-3; D is uncertain. The germline gives CDR1 SEHNR, CDR2 FQNEAQ (reference sequence). V was shortened by 0 bases and J by 2 bases, with 3 bases between the two germline ends. CDR3 length: 13 amino acids. Here the CDR3 DNA reads TGTGCCAGCAGCTTAGCGGTCACAGATACGCAGTATTTT. This sequence encodes CASSLAVTDTQYF.

This clonotype was observed a few times. This rearrangement joins TRBV28 to TRBJ2-7; 7 bases map to TRBD2. V shed 4 bases, J shed 2 bases, and the junction held 5 bases outside the gene matches. Per germline, CDR1 MDHEN and CDR2 SYDVKM. The CDR3 consists of 14 residues. In nucleotides, the CDR3 is TGTGCCAGCAGTTCCAGCGGGGCCCCCTACGAGCAGTACGTC. Its translation: CASSSSGAPYEQYV.